The next 3 T cell receptor beta chains were all read from a single sample in a study of cytomegalovirus exposure and HLA in healthy donors. Amplification used 60 Vbeta primers and 13 Jbeta primers. Here immunoSEQ multiplex PCR was the method, and the copy in TCRdb shows in-frame clones only, minus some. The table records under 90,000 clones, around three quarters of them present only once. Sequencing was done on a sample of PBMCs. These receptor sequences come from a woman aged 45-59 years in good health and CMV-seropositive.

The rearrangement uses TRBV4-2 and TRBJ2-7; 10 positions match TRBD1. CDR3 length: 14 amino acids. V lost 4 bases, J lost 7 bases, and 7 bases stayed unmatched. The germline gives CDR1 LGHNA, CDR2 YNFKEQ. The CDR3 loop is CASSRSDRGREQYF. CDR3 in DNA: TGTGCCAGCAGCCGGTCCGACAGGGGGCGAGAGCAGTACTTC.

The chain combines TRBV4-1 with TRBJ2-1; 7 bases map to TRBD2. This CDR3 has 17 amino acids. V lost 1 base and J lost 9; bases outside the gene matches: 15. Germline lookup yields CDR1 MGHRA and CDR2 YSYEKL. The CDR3 here is CASSQVGREVGGSEQFF. CDR3 bases: TGCGCCAGCAGCCAAGTCGGTCGGGAAGTGGGGGGGAGTGAGCAGTTCTTC.

This clone was counted between two and nine times. The CDR3 DNA sequence: TGTGCCAGCAGCGTAGGACAGGACCCCGTTCAGCCCCAGCATTTT. Translation gives CASSVGQDPVQPQHF. The V gene is TRBV9, the J gene TRBJ1-5; a possible D gene is TRBD1 (6 bases). This CDR3 comprises 15 residues. The germline CDR1 and CDR2 sequences are SGDLS and YYNGEE. V was shortened by 0 bases and J by 6 bases, with 13 bases between the two germline ends.